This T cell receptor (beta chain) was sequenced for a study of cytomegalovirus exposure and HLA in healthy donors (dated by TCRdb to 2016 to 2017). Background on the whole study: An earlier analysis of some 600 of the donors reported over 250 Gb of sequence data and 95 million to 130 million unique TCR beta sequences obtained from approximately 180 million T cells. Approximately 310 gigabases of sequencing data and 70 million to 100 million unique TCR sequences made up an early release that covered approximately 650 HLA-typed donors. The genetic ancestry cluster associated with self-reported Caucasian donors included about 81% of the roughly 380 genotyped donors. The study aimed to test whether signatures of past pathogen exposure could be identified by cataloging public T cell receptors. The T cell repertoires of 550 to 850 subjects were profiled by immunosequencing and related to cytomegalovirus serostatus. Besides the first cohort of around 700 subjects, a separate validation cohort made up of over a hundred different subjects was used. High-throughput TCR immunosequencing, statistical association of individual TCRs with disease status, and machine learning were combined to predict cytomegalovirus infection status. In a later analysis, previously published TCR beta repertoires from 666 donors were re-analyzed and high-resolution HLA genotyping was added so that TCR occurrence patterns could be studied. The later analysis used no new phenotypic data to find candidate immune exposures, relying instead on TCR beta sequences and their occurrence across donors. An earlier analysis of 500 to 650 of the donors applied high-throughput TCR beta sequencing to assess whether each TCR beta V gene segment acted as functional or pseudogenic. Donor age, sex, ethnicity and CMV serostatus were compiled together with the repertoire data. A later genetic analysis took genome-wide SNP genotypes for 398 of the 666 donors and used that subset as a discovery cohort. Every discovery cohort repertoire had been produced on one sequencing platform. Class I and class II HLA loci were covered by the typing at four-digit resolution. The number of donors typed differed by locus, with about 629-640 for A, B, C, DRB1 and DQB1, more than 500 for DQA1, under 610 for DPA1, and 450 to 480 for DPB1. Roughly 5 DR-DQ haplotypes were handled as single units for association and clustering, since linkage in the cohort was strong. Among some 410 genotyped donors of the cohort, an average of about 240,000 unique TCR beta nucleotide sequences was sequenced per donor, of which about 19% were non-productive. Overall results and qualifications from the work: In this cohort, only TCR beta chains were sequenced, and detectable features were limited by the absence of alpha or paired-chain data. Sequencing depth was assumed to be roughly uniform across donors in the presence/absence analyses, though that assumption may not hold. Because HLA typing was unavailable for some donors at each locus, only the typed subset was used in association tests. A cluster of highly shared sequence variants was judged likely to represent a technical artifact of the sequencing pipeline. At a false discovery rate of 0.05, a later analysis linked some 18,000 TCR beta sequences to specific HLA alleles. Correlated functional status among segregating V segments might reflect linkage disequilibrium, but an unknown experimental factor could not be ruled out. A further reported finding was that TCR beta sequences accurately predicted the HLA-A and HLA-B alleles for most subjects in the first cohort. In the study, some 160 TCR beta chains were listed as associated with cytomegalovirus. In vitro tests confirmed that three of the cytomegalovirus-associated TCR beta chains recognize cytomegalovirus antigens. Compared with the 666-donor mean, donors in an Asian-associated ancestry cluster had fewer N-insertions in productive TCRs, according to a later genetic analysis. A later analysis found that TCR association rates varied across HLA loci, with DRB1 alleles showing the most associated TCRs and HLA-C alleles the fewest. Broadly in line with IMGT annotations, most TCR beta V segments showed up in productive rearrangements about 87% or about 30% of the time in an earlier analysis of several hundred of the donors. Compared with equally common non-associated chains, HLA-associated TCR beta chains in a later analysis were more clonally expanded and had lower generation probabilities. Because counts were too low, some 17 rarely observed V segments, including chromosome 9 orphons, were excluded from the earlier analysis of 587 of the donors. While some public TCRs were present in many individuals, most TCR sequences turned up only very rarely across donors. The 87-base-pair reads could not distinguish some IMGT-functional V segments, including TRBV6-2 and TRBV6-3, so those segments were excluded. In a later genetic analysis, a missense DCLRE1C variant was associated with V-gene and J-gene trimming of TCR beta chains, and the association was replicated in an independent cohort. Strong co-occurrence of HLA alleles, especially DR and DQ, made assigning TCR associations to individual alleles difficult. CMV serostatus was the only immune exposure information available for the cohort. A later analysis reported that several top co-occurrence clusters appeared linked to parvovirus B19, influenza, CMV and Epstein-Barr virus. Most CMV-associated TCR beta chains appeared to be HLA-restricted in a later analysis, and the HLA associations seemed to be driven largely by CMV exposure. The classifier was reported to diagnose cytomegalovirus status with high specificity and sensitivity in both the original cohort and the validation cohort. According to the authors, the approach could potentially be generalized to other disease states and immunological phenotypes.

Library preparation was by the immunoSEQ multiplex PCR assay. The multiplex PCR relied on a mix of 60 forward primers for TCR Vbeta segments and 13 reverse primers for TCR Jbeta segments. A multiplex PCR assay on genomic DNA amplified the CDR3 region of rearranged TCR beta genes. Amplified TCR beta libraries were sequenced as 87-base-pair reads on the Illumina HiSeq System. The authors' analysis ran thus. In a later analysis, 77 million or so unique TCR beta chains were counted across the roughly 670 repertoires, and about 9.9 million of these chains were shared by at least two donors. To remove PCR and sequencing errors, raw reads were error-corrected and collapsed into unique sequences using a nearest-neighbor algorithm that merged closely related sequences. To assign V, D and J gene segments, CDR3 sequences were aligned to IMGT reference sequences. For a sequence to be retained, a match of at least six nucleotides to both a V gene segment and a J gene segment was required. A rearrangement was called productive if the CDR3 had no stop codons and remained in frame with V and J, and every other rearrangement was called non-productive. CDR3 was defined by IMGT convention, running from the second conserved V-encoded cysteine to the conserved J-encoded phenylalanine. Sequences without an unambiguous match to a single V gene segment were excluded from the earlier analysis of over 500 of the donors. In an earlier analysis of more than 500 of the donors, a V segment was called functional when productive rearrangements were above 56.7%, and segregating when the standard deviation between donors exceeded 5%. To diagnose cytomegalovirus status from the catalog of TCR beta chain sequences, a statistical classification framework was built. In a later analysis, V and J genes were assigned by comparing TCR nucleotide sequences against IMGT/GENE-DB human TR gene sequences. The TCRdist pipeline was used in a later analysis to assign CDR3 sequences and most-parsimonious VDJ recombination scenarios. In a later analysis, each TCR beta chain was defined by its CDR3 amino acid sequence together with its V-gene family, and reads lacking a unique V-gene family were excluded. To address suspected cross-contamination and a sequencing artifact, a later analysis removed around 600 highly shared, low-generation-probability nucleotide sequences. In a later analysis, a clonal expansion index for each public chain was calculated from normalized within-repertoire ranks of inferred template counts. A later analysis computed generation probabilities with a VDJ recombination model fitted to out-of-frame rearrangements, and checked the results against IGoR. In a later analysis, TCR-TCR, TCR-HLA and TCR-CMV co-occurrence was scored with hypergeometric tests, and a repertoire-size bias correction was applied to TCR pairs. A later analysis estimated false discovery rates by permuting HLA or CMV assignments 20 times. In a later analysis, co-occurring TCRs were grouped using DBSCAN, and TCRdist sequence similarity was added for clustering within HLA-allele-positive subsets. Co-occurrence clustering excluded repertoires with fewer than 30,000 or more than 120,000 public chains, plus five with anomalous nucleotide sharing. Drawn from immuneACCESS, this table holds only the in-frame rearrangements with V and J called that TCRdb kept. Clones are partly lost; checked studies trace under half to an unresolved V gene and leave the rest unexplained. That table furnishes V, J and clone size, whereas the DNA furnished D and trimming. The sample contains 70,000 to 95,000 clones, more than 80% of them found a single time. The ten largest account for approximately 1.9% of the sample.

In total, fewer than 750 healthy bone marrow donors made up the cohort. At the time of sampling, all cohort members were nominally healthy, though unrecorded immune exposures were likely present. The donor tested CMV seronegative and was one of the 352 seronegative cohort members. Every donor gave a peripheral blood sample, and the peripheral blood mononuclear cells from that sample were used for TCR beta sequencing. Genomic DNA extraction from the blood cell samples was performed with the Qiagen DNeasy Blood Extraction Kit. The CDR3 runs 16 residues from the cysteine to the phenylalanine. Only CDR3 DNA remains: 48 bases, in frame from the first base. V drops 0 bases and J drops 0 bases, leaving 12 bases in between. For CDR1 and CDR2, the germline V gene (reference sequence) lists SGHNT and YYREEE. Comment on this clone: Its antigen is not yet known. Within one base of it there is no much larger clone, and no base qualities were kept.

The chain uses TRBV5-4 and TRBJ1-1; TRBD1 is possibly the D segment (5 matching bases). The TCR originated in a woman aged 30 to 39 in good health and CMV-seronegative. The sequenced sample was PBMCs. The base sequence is TGTGCCAGCAGCTTGGGTGGGGCACGCCTGAACACTGAAGCTTTCTTT. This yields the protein CASSLGGARLNTEAFF.